This T cell receptor beta chain was obtained from a study of T-cell reconstitution after alpha-beta-depleted transplantation in children. Findings of the study overall: Alpha-beta T cells present about two months after transplant were reported to originate from several hundred expanded graft clones.

Using unique molecular identifiers, the investigators prepared the TCRbeta library. TCRdb analysed the PCR reads with MiXCR anew, one entry per CDR3 protein. The sample has 550,000 to 800,000 distinct CDR3 sequences; around 13% are singletons. CDR1 is LGHDT, CDR2 YNNKEL, per germline (reference sequence). The CDR3 is 14 residues long. The ends were cut back, 3 bases at V and 1 base at J, with 9 bases in the middle. Note on this clonotype: Its target is not known.

This receptor was identified in a girl aged 2-15 years with congenital amegakaryocytic thrombocytopenia, due to receive a stem cell transplant. The rearrangement joins TRBV3-1 to TRBJ1-1; no definite D call. The sample here was PBMCs, taken before TCRalphabeta/CD19-depleted stem cell transplant. CDR3 DNA sequence: TGTGCCAGCAGCCAGAGGTCGCCGAACACTGAAGCTTTCTTT. Translated, it gives CASSQRSPNTEAFF. The full variable domain, its missing parts supplied by reference TRBV3-1 and TRBJ1-1, is DTAVSQTPKYLVTQMGNDKSIKCEQNLGHDTMYWYKQDSKKFLKIMFSYNNKELIINETVPNRFSPKSPDKAHLNLHINSLELGDSAVYFCASSQRSPNTEAFFGQGTRLTVV.